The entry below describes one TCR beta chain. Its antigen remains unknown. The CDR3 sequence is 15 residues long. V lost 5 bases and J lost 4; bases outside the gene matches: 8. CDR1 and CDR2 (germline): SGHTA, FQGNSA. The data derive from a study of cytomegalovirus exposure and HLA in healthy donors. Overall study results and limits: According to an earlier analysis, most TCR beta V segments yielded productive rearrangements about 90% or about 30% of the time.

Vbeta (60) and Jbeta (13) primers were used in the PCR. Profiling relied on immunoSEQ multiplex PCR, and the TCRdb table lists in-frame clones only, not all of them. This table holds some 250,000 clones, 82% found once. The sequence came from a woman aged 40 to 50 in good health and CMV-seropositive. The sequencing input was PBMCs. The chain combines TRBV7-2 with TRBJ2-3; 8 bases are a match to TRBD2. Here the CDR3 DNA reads TGTGCCAGCAGCCTGGGGACTAGTAGGGCAGATACGCAGTATTTT. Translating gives CASSLGTSRADTQYF.